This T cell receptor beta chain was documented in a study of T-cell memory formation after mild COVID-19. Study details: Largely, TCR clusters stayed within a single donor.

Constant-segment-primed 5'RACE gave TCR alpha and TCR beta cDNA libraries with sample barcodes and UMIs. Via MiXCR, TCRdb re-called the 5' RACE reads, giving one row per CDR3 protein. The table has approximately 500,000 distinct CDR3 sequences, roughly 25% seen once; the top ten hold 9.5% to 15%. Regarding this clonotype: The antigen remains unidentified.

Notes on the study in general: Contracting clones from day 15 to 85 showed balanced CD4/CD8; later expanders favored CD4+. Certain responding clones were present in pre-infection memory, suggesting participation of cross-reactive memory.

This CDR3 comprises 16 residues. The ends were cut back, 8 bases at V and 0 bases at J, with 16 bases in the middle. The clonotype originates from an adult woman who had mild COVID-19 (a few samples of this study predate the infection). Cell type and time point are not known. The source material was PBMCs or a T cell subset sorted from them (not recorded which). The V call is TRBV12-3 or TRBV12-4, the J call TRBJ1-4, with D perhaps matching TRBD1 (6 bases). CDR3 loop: CASPGGGRTTNEKLFF. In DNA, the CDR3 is TGTGCCAGCCCTGGGGGGGGCAGGACAACTAATGAAAAACTGTTTTTT.